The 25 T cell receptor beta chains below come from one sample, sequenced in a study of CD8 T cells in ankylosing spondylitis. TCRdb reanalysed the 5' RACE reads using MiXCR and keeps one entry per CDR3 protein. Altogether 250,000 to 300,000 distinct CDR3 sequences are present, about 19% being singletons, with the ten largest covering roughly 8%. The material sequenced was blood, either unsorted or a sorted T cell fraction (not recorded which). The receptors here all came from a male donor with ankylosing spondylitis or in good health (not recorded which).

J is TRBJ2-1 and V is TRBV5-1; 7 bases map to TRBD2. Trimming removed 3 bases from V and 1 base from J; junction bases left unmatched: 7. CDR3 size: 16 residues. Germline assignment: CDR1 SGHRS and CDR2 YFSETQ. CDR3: CASSYGTTPSYNEQFF. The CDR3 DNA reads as TGCGCCAGCAGCTACGGGACTACCCCATCCTACAATGAGCAGTTCTTC.

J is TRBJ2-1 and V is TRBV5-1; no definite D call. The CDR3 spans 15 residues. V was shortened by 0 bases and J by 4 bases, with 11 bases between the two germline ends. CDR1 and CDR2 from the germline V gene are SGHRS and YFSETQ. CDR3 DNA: TGCGCCAGCAGCTTGGAGGTGGGGAAGTACAATGAGCAGTTCTTC. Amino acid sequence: CASSLEVGKYNEQFF.

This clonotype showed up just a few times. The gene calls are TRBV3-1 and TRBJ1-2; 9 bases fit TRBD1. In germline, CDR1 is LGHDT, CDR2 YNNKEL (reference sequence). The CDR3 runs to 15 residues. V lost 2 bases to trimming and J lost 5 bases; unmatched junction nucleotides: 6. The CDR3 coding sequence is TGTGCCAGCAGCCAACTACAGGGGGCGCGGTATGGCTACACCTTC. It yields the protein CASSQLQGARYGYTF.

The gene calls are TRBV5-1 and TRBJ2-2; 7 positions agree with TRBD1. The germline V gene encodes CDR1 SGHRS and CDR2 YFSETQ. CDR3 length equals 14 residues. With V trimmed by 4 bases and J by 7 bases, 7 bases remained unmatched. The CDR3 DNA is TGCGCCAGCAGCATTCTACAGGGGAACGGGGAGCTGTTTTTT. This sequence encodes CASSILQGNGELFF.

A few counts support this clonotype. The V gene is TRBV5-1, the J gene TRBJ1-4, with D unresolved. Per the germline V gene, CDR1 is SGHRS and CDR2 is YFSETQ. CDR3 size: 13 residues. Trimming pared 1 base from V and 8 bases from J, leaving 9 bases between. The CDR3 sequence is CASSLFREEKLFF. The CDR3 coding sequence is TGCGCCAGCAGCTTGTTTCGGGAGGAAAAACTGTTTTTT.

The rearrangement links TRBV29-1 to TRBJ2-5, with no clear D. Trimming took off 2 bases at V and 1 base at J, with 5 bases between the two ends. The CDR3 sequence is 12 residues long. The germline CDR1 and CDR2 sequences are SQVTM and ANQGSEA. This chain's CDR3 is CSVESFQETQYF. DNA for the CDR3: TGCAGCGTTGAATCGTTCCAAGAGACCCAGTACTTC. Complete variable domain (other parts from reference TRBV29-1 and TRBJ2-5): SAVISQKPSRDICQRGTSLTIQCQVDSQVTMMFWYRQQPGQSLTLIATANQGSEATYESGFVIDKFPISRPNLTFSTLTVSNMSPEDSSIYLCSVESFQETQYFGPGTRLLVL.

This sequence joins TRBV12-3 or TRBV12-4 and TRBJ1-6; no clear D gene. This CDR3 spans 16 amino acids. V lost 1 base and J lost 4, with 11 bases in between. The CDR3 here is CASSLGGDFYNSPLHF. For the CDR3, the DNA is TGTGCCAGCAGTTTAGGCGGGGATTTTTATAATTCACCCCTCCACTTT.

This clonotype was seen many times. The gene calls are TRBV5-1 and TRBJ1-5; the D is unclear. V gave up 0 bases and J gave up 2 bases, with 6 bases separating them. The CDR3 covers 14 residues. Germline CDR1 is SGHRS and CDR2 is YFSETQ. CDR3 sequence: CASSLGSGNQPQHF. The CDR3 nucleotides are TGCGCCAGCAGCTTGGGGTCGGGCAATCAGCCCCAGCATTTT. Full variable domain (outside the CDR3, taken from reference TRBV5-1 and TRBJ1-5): KAGVTQTPRYLIKTRGQQVTLSCSPISGHRSVSWYQQTPGQGLQFLFEYFSETQRNKGNFPGRFSGRQFSNSRSEMNVSTLELGDSALYLCASSLGSGNQPQHFGDGTRLSIL.

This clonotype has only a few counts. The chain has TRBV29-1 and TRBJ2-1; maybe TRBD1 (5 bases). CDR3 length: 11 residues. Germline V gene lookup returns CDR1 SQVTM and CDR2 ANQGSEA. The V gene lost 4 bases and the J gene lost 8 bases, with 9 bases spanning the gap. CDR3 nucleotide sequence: TGCAGCGTTGCGTCAGGGTATGAGCAGTTCTTC. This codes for CSVASGYEQFF.

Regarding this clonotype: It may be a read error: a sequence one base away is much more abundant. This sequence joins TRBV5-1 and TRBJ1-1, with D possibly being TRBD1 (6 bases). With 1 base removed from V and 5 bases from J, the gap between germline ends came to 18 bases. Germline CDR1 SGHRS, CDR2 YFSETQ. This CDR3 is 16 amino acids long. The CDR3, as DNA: TGCGCCAGCAGCTTGATTGACGGGGGGCGCGGGACTGAAGCTTTCTTT. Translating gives CASSLIDGGRGTEAFF.

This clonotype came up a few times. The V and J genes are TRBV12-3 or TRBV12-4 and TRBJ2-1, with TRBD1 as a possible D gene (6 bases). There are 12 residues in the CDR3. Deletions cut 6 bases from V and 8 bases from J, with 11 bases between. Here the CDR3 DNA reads TGTGCCAGCAGCCCACAGGGCCATGAGCAGTTCTTC. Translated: CASSPQGHEQFF.

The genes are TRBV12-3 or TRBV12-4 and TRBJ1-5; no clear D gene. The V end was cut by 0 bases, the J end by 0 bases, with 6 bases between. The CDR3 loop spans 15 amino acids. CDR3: CASSLARDSNQPQHF. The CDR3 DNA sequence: TGTGCCAGCAGTTTAGCCAGAGATAGCAATCAGCCCCAGCATTTT.

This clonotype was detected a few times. This chain's CDR3 is CASSLFPGASNEQFF. CDR3 sequence (DNA): TGCGCCAGCAGCTTGTTCCCAGGGGCGAGCAATGAGCAGTTCTTC. The chain has TRBV5-1 and TRBJ2-1, with D tentatively TRBD1 (6 bases). Trimming took 1 base from V and 6 from J, leaving 14 bases between them. The CDR3 extends over 15 amino acids. The germline CDR1 and CDR2 sequences are SGHRS and YFSETQ.

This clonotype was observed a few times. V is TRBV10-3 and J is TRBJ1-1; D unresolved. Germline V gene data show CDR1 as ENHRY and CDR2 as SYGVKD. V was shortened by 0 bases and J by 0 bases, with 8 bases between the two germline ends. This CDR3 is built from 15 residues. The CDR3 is CAISESNRLNTEAFF. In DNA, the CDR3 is TGTGCCATCAGTGAGTCAAATCGACTGAACACTGAAGCTTTCTTT.

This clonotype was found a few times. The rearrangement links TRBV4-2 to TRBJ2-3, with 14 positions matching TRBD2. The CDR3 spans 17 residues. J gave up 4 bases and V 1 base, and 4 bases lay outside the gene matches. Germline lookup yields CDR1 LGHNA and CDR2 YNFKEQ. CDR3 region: CASSQGGTSGSADTQYF. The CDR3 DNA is TGTGCCAGCAGCCAAGGTGGGACTAGCGGGAGTGCAGATACGCAGTATTTT.

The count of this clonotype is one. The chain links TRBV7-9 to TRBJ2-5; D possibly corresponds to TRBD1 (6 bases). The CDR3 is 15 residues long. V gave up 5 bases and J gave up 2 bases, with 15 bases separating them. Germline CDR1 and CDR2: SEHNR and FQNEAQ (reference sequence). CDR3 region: CASSPITGYQETQYF. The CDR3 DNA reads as TGTGCCAGCAGCCCGATAACAGGGTATCAAGAGACCCAGTACTTC.

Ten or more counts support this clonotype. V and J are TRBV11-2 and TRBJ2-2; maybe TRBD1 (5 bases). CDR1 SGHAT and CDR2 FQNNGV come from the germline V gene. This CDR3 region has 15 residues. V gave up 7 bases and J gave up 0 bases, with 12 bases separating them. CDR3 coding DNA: TGTGCCAGCAATTCATGGACAACGAACACCGGGGAGCTGTTTTTT. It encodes CASNSWTTNTGELFF.

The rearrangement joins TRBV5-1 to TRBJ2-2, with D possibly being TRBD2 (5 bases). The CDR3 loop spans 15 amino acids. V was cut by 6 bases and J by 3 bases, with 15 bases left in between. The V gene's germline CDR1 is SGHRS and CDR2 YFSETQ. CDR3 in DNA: TGCGCCAGCATAAGCGGACCTACCGACACCGGGGAGCTGTTTTTT. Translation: CASISGPTDTGELFF.

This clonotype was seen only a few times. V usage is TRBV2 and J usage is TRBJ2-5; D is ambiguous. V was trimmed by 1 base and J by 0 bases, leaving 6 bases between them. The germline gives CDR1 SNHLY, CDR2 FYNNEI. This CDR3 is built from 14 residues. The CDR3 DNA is TGTGCCAGCAGTGAAGGACGGTACCAAGAGACCCAGTACTTC. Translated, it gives CASSEGRYQETQYF. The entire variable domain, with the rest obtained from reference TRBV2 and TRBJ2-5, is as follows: EPEVTQTPSHQVTQMGQEVILRCVPISNHLYFYWYRQILGQKVEFLVSFYNNEISEKSEIFDDQFSVERPDGSNFTLKIRSTKLEDSAMYFCASSEGRYQETQYFGPGTRLLVL.

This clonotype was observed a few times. CDR3 bases: TGTGCCAGCAGTTACAGCCCCGGGAGTATCAGGGCTGGTTACGAGCAGTACGTC. Amino acids: CASSYSPGSIRAGYEQYV. This chain uses TRBV6-5 with TRBJ2-7; D possibly corresponds to TRBD2 (6 bases). With 2 bases removed from V and 4 bases from J, the gap between germline ends came to 24 bases. Germline V gives CDR1 MNHEY, CDR2 SVGAGI. This CDR3 has 18 amino acids.

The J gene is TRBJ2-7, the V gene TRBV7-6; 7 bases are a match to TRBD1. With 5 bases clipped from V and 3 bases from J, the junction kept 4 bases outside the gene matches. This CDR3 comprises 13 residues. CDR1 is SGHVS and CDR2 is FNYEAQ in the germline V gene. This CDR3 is CASSGGQNYEQYV. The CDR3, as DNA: TGTGCCAGCAGCGGGGGACAGAACTACGAGCAGTACGTC.

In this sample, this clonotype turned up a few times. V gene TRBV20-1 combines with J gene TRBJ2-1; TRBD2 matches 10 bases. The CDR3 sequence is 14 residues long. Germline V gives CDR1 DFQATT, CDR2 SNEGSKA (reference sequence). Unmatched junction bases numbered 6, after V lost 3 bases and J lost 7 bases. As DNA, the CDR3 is TGCAGTGCTAGTTCCAGCGGGGGGGCAAATGAGCAGTTCTTC. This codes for CSASSSGGANEQFF.

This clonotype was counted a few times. CDR3 in amino acids: CSAKASSGRLYNEQFF. The CDR3 DNA follows: TGCAGTGCCAAGGCCTCTAGCGGGAGGCTCTACAATGAGCAGTTCTTC. J is TRBJ2-1 and V is TRBV20-1, with 11 bases matching TRBD2. CDR1 and CDR2 from the germline V gene are DFQATT and SNEGSKA (reference sequence). Trimming at V came to 6 bases and at J to 3 bases, leaving 10 bases not matched to a gene. The CDR3 runs to 16 residues.

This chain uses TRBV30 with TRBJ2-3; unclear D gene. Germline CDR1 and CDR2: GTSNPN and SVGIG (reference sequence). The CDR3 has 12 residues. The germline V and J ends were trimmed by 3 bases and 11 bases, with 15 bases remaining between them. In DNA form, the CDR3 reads TGTGCCTGGAGCCTGACTGCAATAGGGCAGTATTTT. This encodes CAWSLTAIGQYF.

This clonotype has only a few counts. The CDR3 coding sequence is TGTGCCAGCAGCTTGGGGGGGACAGTCGGAAGCGAGACCCAGTACTTC. This translates into CASSLGGTVGSETQYF. This rearrangement joins TRBV7-6 to TRBJ2-5; D might be TRBD1 or TRBD2, each matching 7 bases. This CDR3 is built from 16 residues. Germline V CDR1 and CDR2: SGHVS, FNYEAQ. The V end was cut by 3 bases, the J end by 5 bases, with 19 bases between.